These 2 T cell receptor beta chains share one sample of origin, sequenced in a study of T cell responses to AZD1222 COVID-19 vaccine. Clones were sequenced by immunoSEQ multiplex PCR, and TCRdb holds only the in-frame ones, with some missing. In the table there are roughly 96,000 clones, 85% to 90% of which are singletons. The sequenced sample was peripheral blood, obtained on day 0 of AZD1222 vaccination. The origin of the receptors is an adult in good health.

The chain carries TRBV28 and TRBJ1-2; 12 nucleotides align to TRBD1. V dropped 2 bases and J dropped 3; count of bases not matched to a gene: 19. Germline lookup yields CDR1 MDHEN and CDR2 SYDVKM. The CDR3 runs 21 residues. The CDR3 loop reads CASSLPTPGGTGGEDDYGYTF. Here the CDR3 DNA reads TGTGCCAGCAGTTTACCAACCCCTGGGGGGACAGGGGGCGAAGATGACTATGGCTACACCTTC.

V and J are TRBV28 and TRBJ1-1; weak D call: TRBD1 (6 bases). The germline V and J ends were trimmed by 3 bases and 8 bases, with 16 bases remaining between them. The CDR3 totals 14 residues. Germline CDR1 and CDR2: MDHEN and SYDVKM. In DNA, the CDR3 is TGTGCCAGCAGTTTGATACAGGGAGTGGCGGAAGCTTTCTTT. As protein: CASSLIQGVAEAFF.